This T cell receptor beta chain was documented in a study of beta chain features in type 1 diabetes. The CDR3 sequence is 10 residues long. V was cut by 6 bases and J by 11 bases, with 13 bases left in between. Germline CDR1 is DFQATT and CDR2 is SNEGSKA (reference sequence). Findings and caveats of the study: Within the patient group, naive, central memory and Treg TCRB repertoires appeared more similar to each other than within healthy donors. Overrepresentation of cells with high TCR expression could result from cDNA sequencing. Junctions at VDJ sites from type 1 diabetes patients had fewer insertions and more deletions. The study found moderately but significantly shorter TCRB CDR3s in all four CD4+ subsets of Type 1 diabetes patients.

Every bit of the isolated RNA underwent reverse transcription, so sequencing read expressed TCRB transcripts. Sequenced by immunoSEQ multiplex PCR; TCRdb stores in-frame clones only, minus some. The sample contains fewer than 400,000 clones, about a tenth of which appear only once. A single heparinised draw of approximately 0.11 L on average was taken per donor. This clone showed up just a few times. The antigen is undetermined. The V and J genes are TRBV20-1 and TRBJ1-1, with a weak D call TRBD1 (6 bases). This clonotype was sampled from a man aged 25 to 45 with type 1 diabetes. The sequenced material came from central memory CD4+ T cells from blood. CDR3 sequence reads: CSAHRVLAFF. The CDR3 DNA reads as TGCAGTGCCCACAGGGTCTTGGCTTTCTTT.